One sample yielded the 20 T cell receptor beta chains listed below, sequenced in a study of T cell repertoires in aging, cancer and after chemotherapy. Peripheral blood genomic DNA, not sorted cells or RNA, was the template. Rearranged V-D-J TRB sequences were amplified with a mixed TRB-A/B primer pool. TCRdb independently ran MiXCR on the multiplex PCR reads; one entry per CDR3 protein. Among roughly 3,500 distinct CDR3 sequences listed, 20% to 25% were seen once. The sample comprised blood. Receptors originate from a human donor with a blood cancer.

The chain employs TRBV5-1 and TRBJ2-6; D gene uncertain. Trimming pared 0 bases from V and 0 bases from J, leaving 10 bases between. The CDR3 sequence is 17 residues long. Germline loops: CDR1 SGHRS, CDR2 YFSETQ. The CDR3 coding sequence is TGCGCCAGCAGCTTGGAGCTTTCGGGCTCTGGGGCCAACGTCCTGACTTTC. This translates into CASSLELSGSGANVLTF.

This sequence joins TRBV12-3 or TRBV12-4 and TRBJ1-1; D uncertain. The CDR3 has 12 residues. V lost 6 bases, J lost 4 bases, and 9 bases lay in between. The CDR3 DNA is TGTGCCAGCAGCAACCCCGTCACTGAAGCTTTCTTT. This gives the protein CASSNPVTEAFF.

This clonotype is classed as large. The CDR3 spells CASSSDYSNQPQHF. In nucleotides, the CDR3 is TGTGCCAGCAGTTCAGATTATAGCAATCAGCCCCAGCATTTT. The V and J genes are TRBV12-3 or TRBV12-4 and TRBJ1-5; D unclear. This CDR3 contains 14 residues. The V gene lost 4 bases and the J gene lost 0 bases, with 7 bases spanning the gap.

By sample share, this clonotype is medium-sized. The chain is built from TRBV6-2 or TRBV6-3 and TRBJ2-7; D remains ambiguous. Germline CDR1 MNHEY, CDR2 SVGEGT. V dropped 6 bases and J dropped 0 bases, with 15 bases sitting between them. This CDR3 comprises 15 residues. CDR3 in amino acids: CASSRSWIDSYEQYF. CDR3 coding DNA: TGTGCCAGCAGCCGATCGTGGATAGACTCCTACGAGCAGTACTTC.

V is TRBV5-6 and J is TRBJ1-1; no firm D call. This CDR3 has 14 residues. Trimming took off 4 bases at V and 1 base at J, with 11 bases between the two ends. Germline loops: CDR1 SGHDT, CDR2 YYEEEE. CDR3 sequence (DNA): TGTGCCAGCAGCCGTACCCAGCCGAACACTGAAGCTTTCTTT. Its protein product is CASSRTQPNTEAFF.

By sample fraction, this clonotype is large. The V and J genes are TRBV29-1 and TRBJ2-3, with 8 bases matching TRBD1. CDR3 size: 12 residues. The trim removed 8 bases at V and 3 bases at J, leaving 4 bases unmatched. From germline, CDR1 is SQVTM and CDR2 ANQGSEA. CDR3 coding DNA: TGCAGCATCAGGGGGCAAACAGATACGCAGTATTTT. Translation gives CSIRGQTDTQYF.

By sample fraction, this clonotype is medium-sized. The CDR3 spells CASSITWGSSSGELFF. DNA for the CDR3: TGTGCCAGTAGTATAACGTGGGGTTCGAGCTCCGGGGAGCTGTTTTTT. The chain employs TRBV19 and TRBJ2-2; D uncertain. Germline V gene sequence: CDR1 LNHDA, CDR2 SQIVND (reference sequence). The V gene lost 2 bases and the J gene lost 6 bases, with 16 bases spanning the gap. CDR3 size: 16 residues.

Only a few counts were recorded for this clonotype. This chain links TRBV20-1 with TRBJ1-1; TRBD1 is a possible D gene (6 bases). Trimming removed 3 bases from V and 1 base from J, with 12 bases in between. Germline values: CDR1 DFQATT, CDR2 SNEGSKA (reference sequence). The CDR3 extends over 14 amino acids. The CDR3 loop is CSASGGQGNTEAFF. CDR3 coding DNA: TGCAGTGCTAGCGGGGGGCAGGGGAACACTGAAGCTTTCTTT.

By share of the sample, this clonotype is medium-sized. The chain is built from TRBV6-5 and TRBJ2-5; D might be TRBD2 (6 bases). V shed 4 bases and J shed 6 bases, with 15 bases lying between them. CDR1 MNHEY and CDR2 SVGAGI come from the germline V gene. The CDR3 consists of 14 residues. The CDR3 coding sequence is TGTGCCAGCAGTTGGGACGGGAGTATAAAGACCCAGTACTTC. Its protein product is CASSWDGSIKTQYF.

The V call is TRBV7-2, the J call TRBJ2-5; D is perhaps TRBD1 or TRBD2 (6 bases each). The V and J ends lost 1 base and 4 bases respectively, with 13 bases between them. Germline V lookup: CDR1 SGHTA, CDR2 FQGNSA. The length of the CDR3 is 15 residues. Written as DNA, the CDR3 is TGTGCCAGCAGCTTAGTGGGGGGCAGTCTAGAGACCCAGTACTTC. As protein: CASSLVGGSLETQYF.

The gene calls are TRBV5-1 and TRBJ1-1; possibly TRBD1 for D (5 bases). V lost 4 bases, J lost 5 bases, and 15 bases lay in between. The CDR3 totals 14 residues. Germline CDR1 reads SGHRS; CDR2 reads YFSETQ. In nucleotides, the CDR3 is TGCGCCAGCAGCCCGGGTAGCCAGGGAACTGAAGCTTTCTTT. Protein product: CASSPGSQGTEAFF. Combining the CDR3 with reference TRBV5-1 and TRBJ1-1 gives the whole variable domain KAGVTQTPRYLIKTRGQQVTLSCSPISGHRSVSWYQQTPGQGLQFLFEYFSETQRNKGNFPGRFSGRQFSNSRSEMNVSTLELGDSALYLCASSPGSQGTEAFFGQGTRLTVV.

By sample share, this clonotype is medium-sized. The chain uses TRBV6-1 and TRBJ2-7, with D maybe TRBD2 (6 bases). Trimming took off 2 bases at V and 5 bases at J, with 13 bases between the two ends. The CDR3 length is 14 residues. CDR1 and CDR2 (germline): MNHNS, SASEGT. In DNA form, the CDR3 reads TGTGCCAGCAGTGAATCGGGGGAGGTGGACGAGCAGTACTTC. Protein sequence: CASSESGEVDEQYF.

This clonotype is medium-sized by share. CDR3 DNA: TGTGCCAGCAACCGGGGACAGGCTCCAGATACGCAGTATTTT. It translates to CASNRGQAPDTQYF. The chain employs TRBV6-5 and TRBJ2-3; 8 bases map to TRBD1. Germline V gives CDR1 MNHEY, CDR2 SVGAGI. The CDR3 is 14 residues long. The ends lost 7 bases at V and 4 bases at J; junction bases unmatched: 7.

This clonotype was seen a handful of times. The chain links TRBV5-1 to TRBJ2-3, with D hard to call. V was clipped by 3 bases and J by 5 bases, with 22 bases between them. The CDR3 contains 17 residues. Germline V gives CDR1 SGHRS, CDR2 YFSETQ. The CDR3 protein is CASSSRTPVDMGDTQYF. As DNA, the CDR3 is TGCGCCAGCAGCTCTCGGACGCCGGTGGATATGGGAGATACGCAGTATTTT.

Comments on this clonotype: This may arise from a read error, as a much more abundant clone is one base away. J is TRBJ2-7 and V is TRBV18; D assignment may be TRBD1 or TRBD2 (5 bases each). Germline V gene sequence: CDR1 KGHSH, CDR2 LQKENI. Trimming cost V 5 bases and J 2 bases, with 10 bases left between them. The CDR3 loop spans 13 amino acids. For the CDR3, the DNA is TGTGCCAGCTCATCCGGGGCAGCCTACGAGCAGTACTTC. Amino acids: CASSSGAAYEQYF.

Turning to this clonotype: This may be a read error, as it is one base from a much larger clone. The V and J genes are TRBV12-3 or TRBV12-4 and TRBJ2-7, with 7 positions matching TRBD1. CDR3 size: 17 residues. With V trimmed by 0 bases and J by 3 bases, 11 bases remained unmatched. CDR3 DNA sequence: TGTGCCAGCAGTTTAGCCGTCTTACAGGGGCCAAGCTACGAGCAGTACTTC. This translates into CASSLAVLQGPSYEQYF.

This clonotype appeared a single time. Just one base apart from a much larger clone, this may be a read error. The rearrangement uses TRBV12-3 or TRBV12-4 and TRBJ2-5, with D unclear. Trimming removed 3 bases at V and 3 bases at J, with 5 bases between. The CDR3 has 12 residues. CDR3 coding DNA: TGTGCCAGCAGTTTGGTCAAAGAGACCCAGTACTTC. It is translated as CASSLVKETQYF.

This clonotype is judged medium-sized. The rearrangement links TRBV6-1 to TRBJ1-2; the D is unclear. The V end lost 3 bases, the J end lost 2 bases, and 10 bases lay between the germline ends. Germline V lookup: CDR1 MNHNS, CDR2 SASEGT. This CDR3 is built from 14 residues. CDR3 bases: TGTGCCAGCAGTGAGTCGTGGTTAAACTATGGCTACACCTTC. Protein: CASSESWLNYGYTF.

This clonotype was seen a handful of times. A clone one base away is much larger, so this may be a read error. V gene TRBV19 combines with J gene TRBJ1-5; D gene unclear. V gave up 5 bases and J gave up 0 bases, with 11 bases separating them. Germline values: CDR1 LNHDA, CDR2 SQIVND (reference sequence). The CDR3 consists of 15 residues. This CDR3 reads CASSDGSYSNQPQHF. In DNA, the CDR3 is TGTGCCAGTAGTGACGGGTCCTATAGCAATCAGCCCCAGCATTTT. Full variable domain (rest looked up from reference TRBV19 and TRBJ1-5): DGGITQSPKYLFRKEGQNVTLSCEQNLNHDAMYWYRQDPGQGLRLIYYSQIVNDFQKGDIAEGYSVSREKKESFPLTVTSAQKNPTAFYLCASSDGSYSNQPQHFGDGTRLSIL.

As concerns this clonotype: This may arise from a read error, as a much more abundant clone is one base away. V is TRBV12-5 and J is TRBJ2-1, with D tentatively TRBD1 (6 bases). The germline gives CDR1 LGHNT, CDR2 FRNRAP. This CDR3 is 13 amino acids long. The CDR3 sequence is CASGPDSRNERFF. CDR3 bases: TGTGCTAGTGGACCGGACAGTAGGAATGAGCGGTTCTTC.